Listed here are 30 T cell receptor beta chains from one sample, sequenced in a study of blood T cell repertoires in COVID-19. Only in-frame clones appear in the TCRdb table, and some are missing; sequencing was by immunoSEQ multiplex PCR. The sample holds 110,000 to 150,000 clones, 84% seen once. The material sequenced was peripheral blood. The receptors derive from a human donor in a cohort sampled during active COVID-19.

This clone was picked up a small number of times. The chain is built from TRBV2 and TRBJ1-6; D might be TRBD1 (6 bases). The length of the CDR3 is 15 residues. Deletions cut 7 bases from V and 6 bases from J, with 16 bases between. CDR1 SNHLY and CDR2 FYNNEI come from the germline V gene. The CDR3 reads CASTGQGTSNSPLHF. The CDR3 coding sequence is TGTGCCAGCACCGGGCAGGGGACGAGTAATTCACCCCTCCACTTT. Filled out from reference TRBV2 and TRBJ1-6, the complete variable domain reads EPEVTQTPSHQVTQMGQEVILRCVPISNHLYFYWYRQILGQKVEFLVSFYNNEISEKSEIFDDQFSVERPDGSNFTLKIRSTKLEDSAMYFCASTGQGTSNSPLHFGNGTRLTVT.

The chain couples TRBV9 to TRBJ2-7; 10 bases agree with TRBD1. CDR3 length: 14 amino acids. J was trimmed by 3 bases and V by 2 bases; bases with no gene match: 2. The V gene's germline CDR1 is SGDLS and CDR2 YYNGEE. CDR3 sequence (DNA): TGTGCCAGCAGCGTCCGGGACAGGGGCTACGAGCAGTACGTC. Amino acids: CASSVRDRGYEQYV.

The rearrangement uses TRBV4-2 and TRBJ1-1; 10 positions match TRBD1. Trimming cost V 1 base and J 10 bases; bases outside gene matches: 0. The CDR3 is 12 amino acids. Germline V gene sequence: CDR1 LGHNA, CDR2 YNFKEQ. CDR3 sequence reads: CASSQGDRGAFF. The CDR3 DNA reads as TGTGCCAGCAGCCAAGGGGACAGGGGAGCTTTCTTT.

The rearrangement joins TRBV12-3 or TRBV12-4 to TRBJ1-1; no clear D gene. The CDR3 has 13 amino acids. Between the trimmed V and J ends, which lost 6 bases and 1 base, there was a span of 9 bases. The CDR3 DNA reads as TGTGCCAGCAGGCACGCAGGGAACACTGAAGCTTTCTTT. As protein: CASRHAGNTEAFF.

This chain connects TRBV2 to TRBJ1-5; 7 bases line up with TRBD1. This CDR3 contains 15 residues. Germline trimming cut 7 bases from V and 0 bases from J; bases unmatched to any gene: 6. Germline V gene sequence: CDR1 SNHLY, CDR2 FYNNEI. The CDR3 is CASTNRGVSNQPQHF. DNA for the CDR3: TGTGCCAGCACTAACAGGGGAGTTAGCAATCAGCCCCAGCATTTT. Complete variable domain (other parts from reference TRBV2 and TRBJ1-5): EPEVTQTPSHQVTQMGQEVILRCVPISNHLYFYWYRQILGQKVEFLVSFYNNEISEKSEIFDDQFSVERPDGSNFTLKIRSTKLEDSAMYFCASTNRGVSNQPQHFGDGTRLSIL.

The chain recombines TRBV7-2 with TRBJ2-3; maybe TRBD1 (6 bases). Trimming removed 4 bases at V and 5 bases at J, with 7 bases between. This CDR3 spans 12 amino acids. Germline V gene sequence: CDR1 SGHTA, CDR2 FQGNSA. The DNA for the CDR3 is TGTGCCAGCAGCTGGGGGCAAGATACGCAGTATTTT. This encodes CASSWGQDTQYF.

This sequence joins TRBV11-3 and TRBJ1-4, with 9 bases matching TRBD1. Losses at the gene ends were 5 bases for V and 6 bases for J; bases not matched to a gene: 7. The CDR3 covers 15 residues. The germline CDR1 and CDR2 sequences are SGHNT and YENEEA. This CDR3 reads CASSPPGTGYEKLFF. DNA of the CDR3: TGTGCCAGCAGCCCACCCGGGACAGGGTATGAAAAACTGTTTTTT.

V and J are TRBV24-1 and TRBJ1-2, with a possible D match to TRBD1 (6 bases). The CDR3 length is 14 residues. V gave up 4 bases and J gave up 2 bases, with 10 bases separating them. CDR1 is KGHDR and CDR2 is SFDVKD in the germline V gene. CDR3 protein: CATSDAQGNYGYTF. CDR3 bases: TGTGCCACCAGTGACGCTCAGGGGAACTATGGCTACACCTTC.

The rearrangement links TRBV7-6 to TRBJ2-1; the D gene is possibly TRBD2 (5 bases). The CDR3 length is 15 residues. V was clipped by 1 base and J by 0 bases, with 7 bases between them. Germline lookup yields CDR1 SGHVS and CDR2 FNYEAQ. The CDR3 DNA reads TGTGCCAGCAGCTTAGTGGGGAGCTCCTACAATGAGCAGTTCTTC. It is translated as CASSLVGSSYNEQFF.

This clone was counted a few times. The gene calls are TRBV11-2 and TRBJ2-7, with no clear D. With 1 base removed from V and 2 bases from J, the gap between germline ends came to 12 bases. There are 15 residues in the CDR3. The V gene's germline CDR1 is SGHAT and CDR2 FQNNGV. In DNA, the CDR3 is TGTGCCAGCAGCTTAGTGGCAGGTACAACCTACGAGCAGTACTTC. Protein product: CASSLVAGTTYEQYF. Full variable domain (rest looked up from reference TRBV11-2 and TRBJ2-7): EAGVAQSPRYKIIEKRQSVAFWCNPISGHATLYWYQQILGQGPKLLIQFQNNGVVDDSQLPKDRFSAERLKGVDSTLKIQPAKLEDSAVYLCASSLVAGTTYEQYFGPGTRLTVT.

V is TRBV11-3 and J is TRBJ2-2; TRBD2 aligns across 12 bases. Germline lookup yields CDR1 SGHNT and CDR2 YENEEA. Trimming cost V 5 bases and J 3 bases; bases outside gene matches: 4. The CDR3 loop spans 16 amino acids. CDR3 sequence: CASSPLAGGYTGELFF. In DNA form, the CDR3 reads TGTGCCAGCAGCCCGCTAGCGGGGGGGTACACCGGGGAGCTGTTTTTT.

The chain is built from TRBV2 and TRBJ2-3, with TRBD2 identical over 7 bases. The CDR3 contains 18 residues. Losses at the gene ends were 6 bases for V and 10 bases for J; bases not matched to a gene: 25. Germline CDR1 is SNHLY and CDR2 is FYNNEI. The chain's CDR3 is CASSPSPAGRGSPRSQYF. CDR3 sequence (DNA): TGTGCCAGCAGCCCCTCCCCCGCTGGGCGGGGGTCACCCAGGTCGCAGTATTTT.

This sequence joins TRBV2 and TRBJ2-5; 7 bases map to TRBD1. The length of the CDR3 is 13 residues. V dropped 8 bases and J dropped 1; count of bases not matched to a gene: 4. Germline-derived CDR1 and CDR2 are SNHLY and FYNNEI. DNA for the CDR3: TGTGCCAGCGGCCGGGACAGCCAAGAGACCCAGTACTTC. The encoded protein is CASGRDSQETQYF. The variable domain in full, with the rest retrieved from reference TRBV2 and TRBJ2-5, is EPEVTQTPSHQVTQMGQEVILRCVPISNHLYFYWYRQILGQKVEFLVSFYNNEISEKSEIFDDQFSVERPDGSNFTLKIRSTKLEDSAMYFCASGRDSQETQYFGPGTRLLVL.

The chain recombines TRBV7-9 with TRBJ2-1, with TRBD2 matching 9 bases. CDR3 size: 15 residues. Germline trimming cut 5 bases from V and 4 bases from J; bases unmatched to any gene: 6. CDR1 SEHNR and CDR2 FQNEAQ come from the germline V gene (reference sequence). CDR3 sequence (DNA): TGTGCCAGCAGCCCCCGACTAGCGGTATACAATGAGCAGTTCTTC. This codes for CASSPRLAVYNEQFF.

This chain connects TRBV25-1 to TRBJ1-1; maybe TRBD1 (5 bases). The CDR3 covers 15 residues. The V and J ends lost 4 bases and 5 bases respectively, with 17 bases between them. Germline CDR1 MGHDK, CDR2 SYGVNS. The DNA of the CDR3 is TGTGCCAGCAGTGTCAGGGATCCTCCCTGGACTGAAGCTTTCTTT. It yields the protein CASSVRDPPWTEAFF.

This clone was seen a few times. This sequence joins TRBV7-8 and TRBJ2-7, with D possibly being TRBD1 (6 bases). There are 14 residues in the CDR3. Germline CDR1 SGHVS, CDR2 FQNEAQ. Trimming removed 5 bases at V and 6 bases at J, with 17 bases between. In DNA form, the CDR3 reads TGTGCCAGCAGCGCCGGGACCGAAGGGGGCGAGCAGTACTTC. Residues: CASSAGTEGGEQYF.

The J gene is TRBJ1-1, the V gene TRBV9; D not resolved. Per the germline V gene, CDR1 is SGDLS and CDR2 is YYNGEE. V dropped 3 bases and J dropped 8 bases, with 17 bases sitting between them. The CDR3 loop spans 14 amino acids. The CDR3 bases are TGTGCCAGCAGCGCATCCCTAGAAACGGTGGAAGCTTTCTTT. It encodes CASSASLETVEAFF.

The rearrangement joins TRBV2 to TRBJ2-7; TRBD2 matches 9 bases. Germline loops: CDR1 SNHLY, CDR2 FYNNEI. V gave up 1 base and J gave up 3 bases; unmatched junction bases: 10. The CDR3 is 17 amino acids. For the CDR3, the DNA is TGTGCCAGCAGTGAAGGGTTGAGCGGGGGGACCCACTACGAGCAGTACTTC. It is translated as CASSEGLSGGTHYEQYF.

The CDR3 region has the DNA TGCGCCAGCAGCCAAGATGTGAGGGGGTCTGTAACTGGAGATGAGCAGTTCTTC. The encoded protein is CASSQDVRGSVTGDEQFF. This chain uses TRBV4-3 with TRBJ2-1; a weak D match, TRBD1 (6 bases). Germline V gene sequence: CDR1 LGHNA, CDR2 YSLEER. CDR3 length: 18 amino acids. The V end lost 0 bases, the J end lost 8 bases, and 23 bases lay between the germline ends.

This chain joins TRBV12-3 or TRBV12-4 and TRBJ1-2; 8 nucleotides align to TRBD1. Trimming cost V 9 bases and J 6 bases; bases outside gene matches: 3. This CDR3 spans 11 amino acids. CDR3 in DNA: TGTGCCAGTGGGACAGGCGATGGCTACACCTTC. Translating it yields CASGTGDGYTF.

This clone turned up a few times. The chain recombines TRBV19 with TRBJ2-5; a weak D match, TRBD2 (5 bases). The CDR3 is made up of 13 amino acids. From germline, CDR1 is LNHDA and CDR2 SQIVND (reference sequence). V shed 8 bases and J shed 5 bases, with 15 bases lying between them. CDR3 amino acids: CASAQEPGETQYF. The CDR3 coding sequence is TGTGCCAGTGCCCAAGAGCCGGGGGAGACCCAGTACTTC.

This chain joins TRBV28 and TRBJ1-4; D not certain. Germline CDR1 reads MDHEN; CDR2 reads SYDVKM. The CDR3 is 13 amino acids. The V and J ends lost 6 bases and 10 bases respectively, with 15 bases between them. The DNA for the CDR3 is TGTGCCAGCAGACTTATCCCCGCCGGAAAACTGTTTTTT. It yields the protein CASRLIPAGKLFF.

The V gene is TRBV6-2 or TRBV6-3, the J gene TRBJ2-7; weak D call: TRBD2 (6 bases). Trimming took 1 base from V and 0 from J, leaving 10 bases between them. Germline loops: CDR1 MNHEY, CDR2 SVGEGT. The CDR3 sequence is 15 residues long. The CDR3 DNA sequence: TGTGCCAGCAGTTACTTAGCGGATAGCTCCTACGAGCAGTACGTC. The encoded protein is CASSYLADSSYEQYV.

The gene calls are TRBV3-1 (or the pseudogene TRBV3-2) and TRBJ1-1; TRBD1 might be the D (5 bases). Germline CDR1 reads LGHDT; CDR2 reads YNNKEL (reference sequence). Trimming cost V 4 bases and J 1 base, with 16 bases left between them. The CDR3 length is 16 residues. The CDR3 sequence is CASSLIGALGNTEAFF. The CDR3 DNA is TGTGCCAGCAGCCTTATAGGGGCCTTAGGGAACACTGAAGCTTTCTTT.

The chain has TRBV19 and TRBJ1-6, with D maybe TRBD1 (5 bases). The V and J ends lost 0 bases and 0 bases respectively, with 12 bases between them. Per the germline V gene, CDR1 is LNHDA and CDR2 is SQIVND (reference sequence). The CDR3 extends over 18 amino acids. The CDR3 DNA follows: TGTGCCAGTAGTATAGATGACAGCTTTAGCTCCTATAATTCACCCCTCCACTTT. It translates to CASSIDDSFSSYNSPLHF.

This chain uses TRBV14 with TRBJ1-2; 11 bases fit TRBD1. Trimming at V came to 5 bases and at J to 4 bases, leaving 6 bases not matched to a gene. The CDR3 is 15 residues long. Germline-derived CDR1 and CDR2 are SGHDN and FVKESK. The CDR3 DNA is TGTGCCAGCAGCACTCGGACAGGGGGCCTCTATGGCTACACCTTC. It is translated as CASSTRTGGLYGYTF.

V and J are TRBV7-8 and TRBJ2-4; TRBD1 matches at 7 bases. Per germline, CDR1 SGHVS and CDR2 FQNEAQ. The V segment lost 5 bases and the J segment 5 bases; nucleotides outside the gene matches: 3. The CDR3 is made up of 13 amino acids. CDR3 sequence reads: CASSLGTENIQYF. Here the CDR3 DNA reads TGTGCCAGCAGCCTCGGGACAGAAAACATTCAGTACTTC.

The chain employs TRBV3-1 (or the pseudogene TRBV3-2) and TRBJ1-1; D gene unclear. Trimming pared 2 bases from V and 3 bases from J, leaving 13 bases between. This CDR3 comprises 15 residues. CDR1 and CDR2 from the germline V gene are LGHDT and YNNKEL (reference sequence). CDR3 loop: CASSQRTLEDTEAFF. In nucleotides, the CDR3 is TGTGCCAGCAGCCAACGGACTTTGGAGGACACTGAAGCTTTCTTT.

The chain joins TRBV5-1 to TRBJ1-4; 7 nucleotides line up with TRBD1. The CDR3 has 15 amino acids. The V gene end was trimmed by 4 bases and the J gene end by 5 bases; junction bases not matched to a gene: 8. Germline V gives CDR1 SGHRS, CDR2 YFSETQ. Here the CDR3 DNA reads TGCGCCAGCAGCCGGGGGACAGAGCTAAATGAAAAACTGTTTTTT. Translating it yields CASSRGTELNEKLFF.

This clone has only one observation. DNA of the CDR3: TGTGCCAGCAGCTTATTACGGGAGGGAAAGGCTGAAGCTTTCTTT. This gives the protein CASSLLREGKAEAFF. The gene calls are TRBV7-2 and TRBJ1-1; no reliable D call. CDR3 size: 15 residues. Germline V gene data show CDR1 as SGHTA and CDR2 as FQGNSA. With 2 bases removed from V and 6 bases from J, the gap between germline ends came to 16 bases. Supplemented by reference TRBV7-2 and TRBJ1-1, the full variable domain reads GAGVSQSPSNKVTEKGKDVELRCDPISGHTALYWYRQSLGQGLEFLIYFQGNSAPDKSGLPSDRFSAERTGGSVSTLTIQRTQQEDSAVYLCASSLLREGKAEAFFGQGTRLTVV.